Below are 21 T cell receptor delta chains sequenced from a single sample in a study of gamma-delta T cells after stem cell transplantation. TCRdb called clones from the RT-PCR reads again using CATT. The sample has roughly 1,400 delta-chain clones, 2.2% seen once. Sequences were obtained from gamma-delta T cells. These receptors were taken from a human donor. It is not recorded whose cells these are; they may come from a transplant donor.

A remark on this clone: A much larger clone sits a single nucleotide away, making a read error possible. This same CDR3 is encoded by further DNA sequences in the sample. This chain links TRDV1 with TRDJ1; 13 positions agree with TRDD3. The germline CDR1 and CDR2 sequences are TSWWSYY and QGS. The CDR3 has 24 amino acids. J was trimmed by 7 bases and V by 5 bases; bases with no gene match: 34. CDR3 in amino acids: CALGTATKFLRSLLLGDTRGKLIF. In DNA form, the CDR3 reads TGTGCTCTTGGGACTGCAACCAAATTCCTACGCTCCCTCCTACTGGGGGATACGCGAGGTAAACTCATCTTT.

This clone was recorded at least ten times. This likely traces to a read error, being one base from a far larger clone. In the same sample, other DNA sequences code for this CDR3. The genes are TRDV3 and TRDJ1; D perhaps matches TRDD2 (6 bases). The germline CDR1 and CDR2 sequences are TVYSNPD and GDNSRS (reference sequence). This CDR3 has 13 amino acids. Here the CDR3 DNA reads TGCGCCTACAATCCTACGTCCACCGATAAACTCATCTTT. Its translation is CAYNPTSTDKLIF.

A remark on this clone: It may be a read error: a sequence one base away is much more abundant. The genes are TRDV1 and TRDJ1, with TRDD3 identical over 8 bases. Looked up from germline, CDR1 is TSWWSYY and CDR2 is QGS. J was trimmed by 3 bases and V by 0 bases; bases with no gene match: 21. The CDR3 is 21 amino acids. CDR3 nucleotide sequence: TGTGCTCTTGGGGAACTTCGACATCCGCTCCGTCCATACTGGGGGCCCGATAAACTCATCTTT. It encodes CALGELRHPLRPYWGPDKLIF.

This clone was recorded a few times. It may be a read error: a sequence one base away is much more abundant. Other nucleotide sequences from this sample produce the same CDR3. J is TRDJ1 and V is TRDV3; TRDD3 aligns across 12 bases. This CDR3 is 25 amino acids long. Germline loops: CDR1 TVYSNPD, CDR2 GDNSRS (reference sequence). CDR3 in DNA: TGTGCCTTGCCGCTTCCTTCCTACGTGCCCTGGGGGATACGCCCGGGGCTCGGGTACACCGACAAACTCATCTTT. Protein product: CALPLPSYVPWGIRPGLGYTDKLIF. Full variable domain (rest looked up from reference TRDV3 and TRDJ1): CDKVTQSSPDQTVASGSEVVLLCTYDTVYSNPDLFWYRIRPDYSFQFVFYGDNSRSEGADFTQGRFSVKHILTQKAFHLVISPVRTEDSATYYCALPLPSYVPWGIRPGLGYTDKLIFGKGTRVTVEP.

To note about this clone: This sequence is one base from a far larger clone and is likely a read error. The sample carries other DNA sequences with the same CDR3. This sequence joins TRDV1 and TRDJ1; 11 bases line up with TRDD3. CDR1 is TSWWSYY, CDR2 QGS, per germline. Trimming took 1 base from V and 2 from J; bases not matched to a gene: 42. The CDR3 has 29 amino acids. The CDR3 here is CALGEPDLPLYWGIAPVLGDSPATDKLIF. In DNA, the CDR3 is TGTGCTCTTGGGGAACCTGATTTGCCCCTGTATTGGGGGATAGCCCCTGTACTGGGGGATAGCCCCGCTACCGATAAACTCATCTTT.

The table lists this clone with a few counts. One base separates it from a far larger clone, so it is likely a read error. This rearrangement joins TRDV2 to TRDJ1; 9 bases map to TRDD3. Germline V gene lookup returns CDR1 GEAIGNYY and CDR2 EKD. CDR3 size: 16 residues. The V and J ends lost 3 bases and 8 bases, in that order; junction bases with no gene match: 15. The CDR3 loop reads CACDAGGYRPKAKLIF. In nucleotides, the CDR3 is TGTGCCTGTGACGCCGGGGGATACCGGCCGAAAGCGAAACTCATCTTT.

This clone is medium-sized by share. The chain has TRDV1 and TRDJ1, with 10 positions matching TRDD3. This CDR3 comprises 21 residues. Unmatched junction bases numbered 19, after V lost 1 base and J lost 2 bases. The V gene's germline CDR1 is TSWWSYY and CDR2 QGS. The CDR3 region is CALGERTFQYWGMWRTDKLIF. CDR3 in DNA: TGTGCTCTTGGGGAACGCACTTTCCAGTACTGGGGGATGTGGCGGACCGATAAACTCATCTTT.

With regard to this clone: A far larger clone lies a single base away; this is likely a read error. The same CDR3 is also encoded by other DNA sequences in this sample. The V call is TRDV2, the J call TRDJ1; D is possibly TRDD3 (6 bases). The V gene's germline CDR1 is GEAIGNYY and CDR2 EKD. The CDR3 extends over 16 amino acids. CDR3 in amino acids: CACDTVWGPYTDKLIF. CDR3 in DNA: TGCGCCTGTGACACCGTCTGGGGACCCTACACCGATAAACTCATCTTT.

In this sample, this clone turned up a few times. A far larger clone is only one base removed, so a read error is likely. Other DNA sequences in this specimen translate into the identical CDR3. The V gene is TRDV2, the J gene TRDJ3; TRDD3 is a possible D gene (5 bases). CDR1 is GEAIGNYY, CDR2 EKD, per germline. There are 19 residues in the CDR3. The CDR3 loop reads CACDTVLWGSSWDTRQMFF. CDR3 coding DNA: TGTGCCTGTGACACCGTTCTTTGGGGAAGCTCCTGGGACACCCGACAGATGTTCTTC.

As concerns this clone: A far larger clone is off by one base, so a read error is likely. The sample contains more than one DNA sequence encoding this CDR3. V usage is TRDV2 and J usage is TRDJ1, with D unclear. CDR3 length equals 15 residues. Germline CDR1 and CDR2: GEAIGNYY and EKD. Deletions cut 3 bases from V and 0 bases from J, with 13 bases between. CDR3 residues: CACDPLAPYTDKLIF. CDR3 nucleotides: TGTGCCTGTGACCCCCTCGCCCCCTACACCGATAAACTCATCTTT.

This clone was detected only a few times. With only one base between it and a far larger clone, this is likely a read error. The gene calls are TRDV1 and TRDJ1; 8 bases line up with TRDD3. This CDR3 has 25 residues. The J segment lost 1 base and the V segment lost 1 base, leaving 32 bases of the junction unmatched. Germline assignment: CDR1 TSWWSYY and CDR2 QGS. The CDR3 loop reads CALGEPSPPTAEVLGAPPATDKLIF. The CDR3 region has the DNA TGTGCTCTTGGGGAACCCTCCCCTCCAACCGCAGAAGTACTGGGGGCCCCCCCGGCCACCGATAAACTCATCTTT.

In its sample, this clone is medium-sized (0.01 to 0.1%). The V call is TRDV2, the J call TRDJ1, with TRDD3 identical over 13 bases. Per the germline V gene, CDR1 is GEAIGNYY and CDR2 is EKD. The CDR3 runs 19 residues. The V and J ends lost 0 bases and 4 bases, in that order; junction bases with no gene match: 13. The CDR3 protein is CACDTVTSTGGYAGDKLIF. CDR3 bases: TGTGCCTGTGACACCGTTACGAGTACTGGGGGATACGCCGGCGATAAACTCATCTTT.

This clone is classed as medium-sized. Other DNA sequences in this sample translate to the same CDR3. The chain employs TRDV3 and TRDJ1; 11 bases align to TRDD3. Germline loops: CDR1 TVYSNPD, CDR2 GDNSRS (reference sequence). The CDR3 spans 21 residues. V trimming: 3 bases; J trimming: 0 bases; junction bases outside the gene matches: 24. The CDR3 protein is CAFAHIPPNDWGIEYTDKLIF. The CDR3 bases are TGTGCCTTCGCTCATATTCCCCCTAACGACTGGGGGATAGAGTACACCGATAAACTCATCTTT. The entire variable domain, with the rest obtained from reference TRDV3 and TRDJ1, is as follows: CDKVTQSSPDQTVASGSEVVLLCTYDTVYSNPDLFWYRIRPDYSFQFVFYGDNSRSEGADFTQGRFSVKHILTQKAFHLVISPVRTEDSATYYCAFAHIPPNDWGIEYTDKLIFGKGTRVTVEP.

This clone was recorded a few times. A read error is the likely source, as a far larger clone sits one nucleotide away. Other DNA sequences in the sample encode the same CDR3. V and J are TRDV2 and TRDJ1; the match to TRDD3 covers 13 bases. This CDR3 has 22 amino acids. Germline lookup yields CDR1 GEAIGNYY and CDR2 EKD. With 3 bases clipped from V and 0 bases from J, the junction kept 21 bases outside the gene matches. CDR3 DNA: TGTGCCTGTGACCAGTCGTACTGGGGGATACGTAGTACGCCATCGTACACCGATAAACTCATCTTT. Protein: CACDQSYWGIRSTPSYTDKLIF.

In regard to this clone: Being one base from a much bigger clone, this may be a read error. This rearrangement joins TRDV1 to TRDJ1, with a weak D call TRDD2 (5 bases). Germline-derived CDR1 and CDR2 are TSWWSYY and QGS. The CDR3 contains 16 residues. The CDR3 DNA is TGTGCTCTTGAGATCTTCCGGGGTATAAACACCGATAGACTCATCTTT. Protein product: CALEIFRGINTDRLIF.

As concerns this clone: A read error is possible here, since a much larger clone lies one base away. The chain joins TRDV3 to TRDJ1; 12 nucleotides line up with TRDD3. CDR3 size: 21 residues. Per germline, CDR1 TVYSNPD and CDR2 GDNSRS (reference sequence). The DNA of the CDR3 is TGTGCTTCACACTTCCGGCGACCTCCTAAGGGGACTGGGGGATACCCCGATAAACTCATCTTT. Protein sequence: CASHFRRPPKGTGGYPDKLIF. Drawing the rest from reference TRDV3 and TRDJ1, the complete variable domain is CDKVTQSSPDQTVASGSEVVLLCTYDTVYSNPDLFWYRIRPDYSFQFVFYGDNSRSEGADFTQGRFSVKHILTQKAFHLVISPVRTEDSATYYCASHFRRPPKGTGGYPDKLIFGKGTRVTVEP.

The rearrangement links TRDV1 to TRDJ1; 13 positions match TRDD3. This CDR3 contains 23 residues. In germline, CDR1 is TSWWSYY, CDR2 QGS. V dropped 5 bases and J dropped 0; count of bases not matched to a gene: 24. CDR3 bases: TGTGCTCTTGGGACCACCCGATTTCCCCGGTACTGGGGGATACGCCTTTACACCGATAAACTCATCTTT. Encoded protein: CALGTTRFPRYWGIRLYTDKLIF.

This clone occurred a few times. TCRdb shows a much larger clone's protein in place of this DNA's translation, and the two differ at residue 9, likely through a read error; the protein shown is translated from the DNA. This rearrangement joins TRDV2 to TRDJ1; TRDD3 might be the D (6 bases). Germline V gene sequence: CDR1 GEAIGNYY, CDR2 EKD. There are 14 residues in the CDR3. Between the trimmed V and J ends, which lost 3 bases and 4 bases, there was a span of 14 bases. The CDR3 sequence is CACDQGELSDKLIF. The CDR3 DNA follows: TGTGCCTGTGACCAGGGGGAGCTTAGCGATAAACTCATCTTT.

In its sample, this clone ranks as medium-sized. The chain couples TRDV3 to TRDJ1, with 11 bases aligning to TRDD3. Germline loops: CDR1 TVYSNPD, CDR2 GDNSRS (reference sequence). J lost 0 bases, V lost 3 bases, and 30 bases had no gene match. CDR3 length equals 23 residues. The chain's CDR3 is CAFRCYYVWGILLRWEYTDKLIF. CDR3 sequence (DNA): TGTGCCTTCCGCTGTTACTACGTCTGGGGGATACTCTTACGGTGGGAGTACACCGATAAACTCATCTTT.

A few counts support this clone. This is likely an artifact of a read error, given a far larger clone one base away. J is TRDJ1 and V is TRDV2; possible D gene TRDD3, 6 bases. The CDR3 is 18 residues long. V was shortened by 0 bases and J by 0 bases, with 19 bases between the two germline ends. Germline V gene data show CDR1 as GEAIGNYY and CDR2 as EKD. The CDR3 loop is CACDTLMGMRGDTDKLIF. CDR3 bases: TGTGCCTGTGACACCCTGATGGGGATGCGCGGGGACACCGATAAACTCATCTTT.

In this sample, this clone turned up a few times. The chain has TRDV1 and TRDJ1, with 13 bases lining up with TRDD3. CDR1 is TSWWSYY and CDR2 is QGS in the germline V gene. This CDR3 spans 23 amino acids. J lost 6 bases, V lost 6 bases, and 31 bases had no gene match. The chain's CDR3 is CALGPRFPLTQYWGIRWKNKLIF. The CDR3 DNA is TGTGCTCTTGGACCCCGATTCCCCCTAACTCAATACTGGGGGATACGGTGGAAAAATAAACTCATCTTT.